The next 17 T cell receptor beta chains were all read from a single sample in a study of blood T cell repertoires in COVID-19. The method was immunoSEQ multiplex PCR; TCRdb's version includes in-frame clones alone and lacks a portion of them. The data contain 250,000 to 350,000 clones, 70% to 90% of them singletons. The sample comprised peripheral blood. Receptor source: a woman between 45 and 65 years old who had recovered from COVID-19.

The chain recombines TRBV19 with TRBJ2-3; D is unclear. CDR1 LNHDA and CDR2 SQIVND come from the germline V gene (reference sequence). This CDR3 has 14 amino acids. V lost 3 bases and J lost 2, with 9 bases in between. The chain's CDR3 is CASSILADTDTQYF. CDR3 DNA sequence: TGTGCCAGTAGTATCCTCGCGGACACAGATACGCAGTATTTT.

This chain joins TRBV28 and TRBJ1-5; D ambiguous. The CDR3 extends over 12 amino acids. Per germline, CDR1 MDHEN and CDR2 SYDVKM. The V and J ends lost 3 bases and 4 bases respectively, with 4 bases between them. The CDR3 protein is CASSFYNQPQHF. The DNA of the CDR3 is TGTGCCAGCAGTTTCTATAATCAGCCCCAGCATTTT.

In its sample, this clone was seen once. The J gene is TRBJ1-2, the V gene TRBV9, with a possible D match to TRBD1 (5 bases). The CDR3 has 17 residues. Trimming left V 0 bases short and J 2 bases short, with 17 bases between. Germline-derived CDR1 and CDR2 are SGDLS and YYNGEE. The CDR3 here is CASSVGAWRGLNYGYTF. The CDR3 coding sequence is TGTGCCAGCAGCGTAGGAGCTTGGAGGGGCCTAAACTATGGCTACACCTTC. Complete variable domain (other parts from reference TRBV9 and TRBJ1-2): DSGVTQTPKHLITATGQRVTLRCSPRSGDLSVYWYQQSLDQGLQFLIQYYNGEERAKGNILERFSAQQFPDLHSELNLSSLELGDSALYFCASSVGAWRGLNYGYTFGSGTRLTVV.

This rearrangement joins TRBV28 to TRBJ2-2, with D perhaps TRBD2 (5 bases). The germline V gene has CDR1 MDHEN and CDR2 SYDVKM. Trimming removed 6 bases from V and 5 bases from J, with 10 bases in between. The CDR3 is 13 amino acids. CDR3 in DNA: TGTGCCAGCAGCCTGAGCGGTACCGGGGAGCTGTTTTTT. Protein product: CASSLSGTGELFF.

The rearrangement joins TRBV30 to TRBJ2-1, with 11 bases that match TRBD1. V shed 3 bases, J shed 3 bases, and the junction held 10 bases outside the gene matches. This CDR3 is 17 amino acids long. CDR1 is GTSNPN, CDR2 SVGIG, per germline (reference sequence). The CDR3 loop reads CAWSPLGGQGVYNEQFF. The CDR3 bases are TGTGCCTGGAGCCCTCTGGGGGGACAGGGGGTCTACAATGAGCAGTTCTTC.

CDR3 region: CSVRQGSGTDTQYF. The CDR3 region has the DNA TGCAGCGTTCGACAGGGGAGTGGAACAGATACGCAGTATTTT. V is TRBV29-1 and J is TRBJ2-3; 8 bases match TRBD1. The trim removed 5 bases at V and 3 bases at J, leaving 7 bases unmatched. This CDR3 is 14 amino acids long. Germline V gives CDR1 SQVTM, CDR2 ANQGSEA.

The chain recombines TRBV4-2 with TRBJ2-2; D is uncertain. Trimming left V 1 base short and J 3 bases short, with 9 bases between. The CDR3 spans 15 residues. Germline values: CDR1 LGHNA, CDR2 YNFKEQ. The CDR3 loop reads CASSQVSLYTGELFF. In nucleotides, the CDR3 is TGTGCCAGCAGCCAAGTGTCCCTCTACACCGGGGAGCTGTTTTTT.

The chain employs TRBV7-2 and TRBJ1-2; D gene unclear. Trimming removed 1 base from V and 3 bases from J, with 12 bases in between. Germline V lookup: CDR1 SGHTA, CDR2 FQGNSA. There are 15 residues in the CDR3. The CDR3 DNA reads TGTGCCAGCAGCTTAGGCGGCAGAGCTTACTATGGCTACACCTTC. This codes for CASSLGGRAYYGYTF.

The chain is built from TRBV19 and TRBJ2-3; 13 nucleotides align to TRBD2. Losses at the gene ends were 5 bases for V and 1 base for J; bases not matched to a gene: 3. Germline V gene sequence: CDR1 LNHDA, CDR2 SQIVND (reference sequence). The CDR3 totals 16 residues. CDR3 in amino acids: CASSQTSGGRTDTQYF. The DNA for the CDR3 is TGTGCCAGTAGTCAGACTAGCGGGGGGCGCACAGATACGCAGTATTTT.

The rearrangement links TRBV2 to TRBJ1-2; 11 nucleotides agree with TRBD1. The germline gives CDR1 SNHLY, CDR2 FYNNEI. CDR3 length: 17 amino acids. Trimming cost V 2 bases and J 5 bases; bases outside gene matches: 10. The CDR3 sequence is CASSETPAGTGGYGYTF. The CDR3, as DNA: TGTGCCAGCAGTGAAACCCCCGCCGGGACAGGGGGATATGGCTACACCTTC.

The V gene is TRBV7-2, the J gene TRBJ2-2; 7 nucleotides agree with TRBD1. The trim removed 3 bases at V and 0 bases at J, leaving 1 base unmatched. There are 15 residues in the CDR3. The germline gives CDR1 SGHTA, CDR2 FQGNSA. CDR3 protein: CASSLTGTNTGELFF. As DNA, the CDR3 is TGTGCCAGCAGCTTGACAGGGACGAACACCGGGGAGCTGTTTTTT. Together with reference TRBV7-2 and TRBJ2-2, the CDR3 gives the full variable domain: GAGVSQSPSNKVTEKGKDVELRCDPISGHTALYWYRQSLGQGLEFLIYFQGNSAPDKSGLPSDRFSAERTGGSVSTLTIQRTQQEDSAVYLCASSLTGTNTGELFFGEGSRLTVL.

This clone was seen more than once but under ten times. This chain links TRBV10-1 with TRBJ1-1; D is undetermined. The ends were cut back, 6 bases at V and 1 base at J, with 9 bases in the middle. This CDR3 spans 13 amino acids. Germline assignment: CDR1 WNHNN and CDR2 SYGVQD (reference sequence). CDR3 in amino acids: CASSLGPNTEAFF. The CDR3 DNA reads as TGCGCCAGCAGCCTTGGGCCGAACACTGAAGCTTTCTTT.

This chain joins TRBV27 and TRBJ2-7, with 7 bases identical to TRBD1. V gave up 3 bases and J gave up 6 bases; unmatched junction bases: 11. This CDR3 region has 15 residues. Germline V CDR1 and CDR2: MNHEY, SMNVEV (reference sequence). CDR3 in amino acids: CASSFRETGSGEQYF. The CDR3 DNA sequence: TGTGCCAGCAGTTTTCGAGAGACAGGGTCAGGCGAGCAGTACTTC.

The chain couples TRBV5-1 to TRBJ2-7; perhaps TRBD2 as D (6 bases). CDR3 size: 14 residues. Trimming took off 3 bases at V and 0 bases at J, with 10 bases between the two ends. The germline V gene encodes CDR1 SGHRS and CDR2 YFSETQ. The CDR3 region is CASSSTSPSYEQYF. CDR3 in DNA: TGCGCCAGCAGCTCGACTAGTCCCTCCTACGAGCAGTACTTC.

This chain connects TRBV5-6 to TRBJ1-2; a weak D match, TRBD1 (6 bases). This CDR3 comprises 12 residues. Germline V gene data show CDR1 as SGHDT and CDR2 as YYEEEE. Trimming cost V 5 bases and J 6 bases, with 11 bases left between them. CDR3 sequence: CASRVGADGYTF. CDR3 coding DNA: TGTGCCAGCAGGGTGGGGGCTGATGGCTACACCTTC.

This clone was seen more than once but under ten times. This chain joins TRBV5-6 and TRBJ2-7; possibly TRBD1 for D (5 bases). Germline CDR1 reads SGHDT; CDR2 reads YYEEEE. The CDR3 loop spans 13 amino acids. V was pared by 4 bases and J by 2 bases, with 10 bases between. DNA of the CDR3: TGTGCCAGCAGCACTGACAGCACCTACGAGCAGTACTTC. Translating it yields CASSTDSTYEQYF.

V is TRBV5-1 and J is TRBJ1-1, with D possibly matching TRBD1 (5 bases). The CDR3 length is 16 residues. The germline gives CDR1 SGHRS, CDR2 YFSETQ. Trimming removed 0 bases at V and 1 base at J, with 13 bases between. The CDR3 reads CASSLEPGRANTEAFF. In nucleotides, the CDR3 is TGCGCCAGCAGCTTGGAGCCAGGCAGGGCGAACACTGAAGCTTTCTTT. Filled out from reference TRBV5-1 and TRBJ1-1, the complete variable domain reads KAGVTQTPRYLIKTRGQQVTLSCSPISGHRSVSWYQQTPGQGLQFLFEYFSETQRNKGNFPGRFSGRQFSNSRSEMNVSTLELGDSALYLCASSLEPGRANTEAFFGQGTRLTVV.